The rows below give T cell receptor beta chains drawn from one sample of a study of CD8+ T cells in alopecia areata. The repertoire was sequenced with immunoSEQ multiplex PCR; TCRdb's copy has only in-frame clones and lacks some. This table has some 170,000 clones, about 66% appearing once. The sample here was CD8+ T cells sorted from blood, taken at week 0. The receptors shown here come from a human donor with alopecia areata. The CDR3 runs from the conserved cysteine through the conserved F or W. D genes are given only for firm matches. For some rows the clone size is stated as once, few or many, or as a class when expanded; others skip it.

j_call clone_size v_call d_call cdr3_nt cdr3_aa
TRBJ2-3 few TRBV5-1 TRBD2 TGCGCCAGCAGCTCTGCCACAGCGGGGGGGATGACAGATACGCAGTATTTT CASSSATAGGMTDTQYF
TRBJ2-2 few TRBV2 TRBD1 TGTGCCAGCAGGTCGACAGGGAGCGCCGGGGAGCTGTTTTTT CASRSTGSAGELFF
TRBJ2-5 NA TRBV5-1 NA TGCGCCAGCAGCTTGTCGTCTAGCCAAGAGACCCAGTACTTC CASSLSSSQETQYF
TRBJ2-1 once TRBV7-3 NA TGTGCCAGCAGCTTAGGAACAGGTGGGAATGAGCAGTTCTTC CASSLGTGGNEQFF
TRBJ2-3 NA TRBV5-6 TRBD1 TGTGCCAGCAGGCGAGGGACAGGGATGGGCACAGATACGCAGTATTTT CASRRGTGMGTDTQYF
TRBJ2-7 NA TRBV7-9 TRBD1 TGTGCCGGTAGTAGGACAGGGGACACCTACGAGCAGTACTTC CAGSRTGDTYEQYF
TRBJ1-2 NA TRBV19 NA TGTGCCAGTAGTCCGGGGGATGGCTACACCTTC CASSPGDGYTF
TRBJ1-1 NA TRBV29-1 NA TGCAGCGTTGAACATGAAGCTTTCTTT CSVEHEAFF
TRBJ1-2 NA TRBV10-3 NA TGTGCCATCAGTGAGACAGGCCAGAGTGGCTACACCTTC CAISETGQSGYTF
TRBJ2-1 few TRBV7-8 NA TGTGCCAGCAGCTTCGGGGTGCCATACCCCAGTTACAATGAGCAGTTCTTC CASSFGVPYPSYNEQFF
TRBJ2-7 NA TRBV13 TRBD1 TGTGCCAGCAGCTTGAGACAGGGCCTCTCCTACGAGCAGTACTTC CASSLRQGLSYEQYF